These 27 T cell receptor beta chains were all obtained from the same sample, sequenced in a study of T-cell memory formation after mild COVID-19. A single record per CDR3 protein comes from TCRdb applying MiXCR to the 5' RACE reads. This table has 400,000 to 450,000 distinct CDR3 sequences, more than 15% appearing once. Sequenced: PBMCs or a T cell subset sorted from them (not recorded which). These receptors were obtained from a man younger than 35 who had mild COVID-19 (a few samples of this study predate the infection). Cell type and time point are not known.

This chain uses TRBV3-1 with TRBJ1-3, with D possibly being TRBD1 (5 bases). V was clipped by 8 bases and J by 0 bases, with 8 bases between them. The CDR3 has 13 amino acids. Germline V gene data show CDR1 as LGHDT and CDR2 as YNNKEL (reference sequence). The CDR3 DNA follows: TGTGCCAGCGGGACCATCTCTGGAAACACCATATATTTT. Translating gives CASGTISGNTIYF.

The chain joins TRBV12-3 or TRBV12-4 to TRBJ1-1, with 8 bases lining up with TRBD1. The CDR3 is 15 amino acids. The junction had 8 bases not matched to a gene; V was cut back by 3 bases and J by 5 bases. The CDR3 region has the DNA TGTGCCAGCAGTTTCGCCGGGACAGGTGGAACTGAAGCTTTCTTT. The encoded protein is CASSFAGTGGTEAFF.

The chain joins TRBV18 to TRBJ1-2, with D possibly being TRBD1 (6 bases). The V end was cut by 3 bases, the J end by 3 bases, with 14 bases between. This CDR3 has 15 amino acids. Germline V gene data show CDR1 as KGHSH and CDR2 as LQKENI. The CDR3 region has the DNA TGTGCCAGCTCACCGGCTCGAGCAGGGGACTATGGCTACACCTTC. Its protein is CASSPARAGDYGYTF.

This clonotype was observed a handful of times. The V gene is TRBV27, the J gene TRBJ2-2; no clear D gene. Germline V gene data show CDR1 as MNHEY and CDR2 as SMNVEV (reference sequence). CDR3 length: 13 residues. The V gene lost 5 bases and the J gene lost 7 bases, with 11 bases spanning the gap. The CDR3 DNA sequence: TGTGCCAGCAGTCGTAGGGCATACGGGGAGCTGTTTTTT. It encodes CASSRRAYGELFF.

This clonotype appeared a few times. V gene TRBV11-3 combines with J gene TRBJ2-7; 7 bases are shared with TRBD2. The V gene's germline CDR1 is SGHNT and CDR2 YENEEA. Trimming took 5 bases from V and 5 from J; bases not matched to a gene: 0. The CDR3 runs 11 residues. CDR3 region: CASSRGDEQYF. In nucleotides, the CDR3 is TGTGCCAGCAGCCGGGGGGACGAGCAGTACTTC.

This chain connects TRBV3-1 to TRBJ1-2; the D is unclear. CDR1 and CDR2 (germline): LGHDT, YNNKEL (reference sequence). Trimming removed 4 bases from V and 8 bases from J, with 17 bases in between. CDR3 size: 14 residues. The CDR3 nucleotides read TGTGCCAGCAGCCCGCCCCCATGGGTAGACGGCTACACCTTC. Protein sequence: CASSPPPWVDGYTF.

The chain employs TRBV12-3 or TRBV12-4 and TRBJ2-2; TRBD2 matches 10 bases. The CDR3 consists of 15 residues. The ends lost 3 bases at V and 7 bases at J; junction bases unmatched: 5. Here the CDR3 DNA reads TGTGCCAGCAGTTTTAGCGGGGGGACCCACGGGGAGCTGTTTTTT. This translates into CASSFSGGTHGELFF.

V and J are TRBV5-5 and TRBJ1-2, with 8 positions matching TRBD1. The CDR3 sequence is 16 residues long. In germline, CDR1 is SGHKS, CDR2 YYEKEE (reference sequence). V trimming: 3 bases; J trimming: 8 bases; junction bases outside the gene matches: 15. The CDR3 coding sequence is TGTGCCAGCAGCTCCCCCCTGTCCGGCAGGGGGCAAGGCTACACCTTC. It yields the protein CASSSPLSGRGQGYTF.

The chain is built from TRBV9 and TRBJ2-3, with D possibly matching TRBD2 (5 bases). CDR1 and CDR2 (germline): SGDLS, YYNGEE. The CDR3 sequence is 17 residues long. Deletions cut 0 bases from V and 0 bases from J, with 14 bases between. In DNA, the CDR3 is TGTGCCAGCAGCGTAGACGGCCGAGGGCCTAGCACAGATACGCAGTATTTT. It codes for CASSVDGRGPSTDTQYF.

The gene calls are TRBV4-1 and TRBJ2-3; tentative D call: TRBD1 (6 bases). This CDR3 is 14 amino acids long. V lost 1 base and J 7 bases, leaving 12 bases between the germline ends. Germline CDR1 is MGHRA and CDR2 is YSYEKL. The CDR3 nucleotides are TGCGCCAGCAGCCAAGCGGACAGTGTGAATACGCAGTATTTT. It is translated as CASSQADSVNTQYF.

This chain uses TRBV7-8 with TRBJ1-1; D gene ambiguous. CDR3 length: 13 residues. Trimming shortened V by 4 bases and J by 12 bases, and 18 bases separated the two germline ends. Germline V CDR1 and CDR2: SGHVS, FQNEAQ. The CDR3 reads CASSSFGEGGTFF. CDR3 DNA sequence: TGTGCCAGCAGCTCATTCGGGGAGGGTGGAACTTTCTTT.

The table lists this clonotype with a few counts. This chain joins TRBV6-2 or TRBV6-3 and TRBJ2-2, with D perhaps matching TRBD2 (5 bases). This CDR3 is built from 13 residues. The V gene's germline CDR1 is MNHEY and CDR2 SVGEGT. V was shortened by 6 bases and J by 5 bases, with 10 bases between the two germline ends. The CDR3 DNA is TGTGCCAGCAGACCGAGGACTACCGGGGAGCTGTTTTTT. Protein product: CASRPRTTGELFF.

This clonotype was picked up a small number of times. The chain joins TRBV2 to TRBJ2-2; D is uncertain. CDR3 length: 15 residues. The V gene lost 5 bases and the J gene lost 2 bases, with 12 bases spanning the gap. Germline lookup yields CDR1 SNHLY and CDR2 FYNNEI. CDR3 nucleotide sequence: TGTGCCAGCAGTCCCCCTTACATAAACACCGGGGAGCTGTTTTTT. This sequence encodes CASSPPYINTGELFF.

A few counts support this clonotype. The chain links TRBV11-2 to TRBJ2-7, with D perhaps being TRBD1 or TRBD2 (6 bases each). V lost 4 bases and J lost 9, with 13 bases in between. Germline V lookup: CDR1 SGHAT, CDR2 FQNNGV. The CDR3 consists of 12 residues. Here the CDR3 DNA reads TGTGCCAGCAGCTCCGAGGGGGGTCGGCAGTACGTC. Translating gives CASSSEGGRQYV.

This rearrangement joins TRBV29-1 to TRBJ2-5, with a possible D match to TRBD2 (5 bases). Germline V gene lookup returns CDR1 SQVTM and CDR2 ANQGSEA. This CDR3 spans 13 amino acids. V was pared by 7 bases and J by 5 bases, with 17 bases between. The CDR3 nucleotides read TGCAGCGCCTTTCAGGCGGGTGTGGAGACCCAGTACTTC. This codes for CSAFQAGVETQYF.

This clonotype was seen a handful of times. The chain employs TRBV10-3 and TRBJ2-5; no reliable D call. The V gene lost 2 bases and the J gene lost 5 bases, with 12 bases spanning the gap. Germline CDR1 is ENHRY and CDR2 is SYGVKD. The CDR3 has 14 amino acids. The CDR3, as DNA: TGTGCCATCAGTGAGAGGGCCCAGTATGAGACCCAGTACTTC. Amino acids: CAISERAQYETQYF.

The V and J genes are TRBV7-9 and TRBJ1-5, with unresolved D. With 1 base removed from V and 7 bases from J, the gap between germline ends came to 11 bases. Germline V gene data show CDR1 as SEHNR and CDR2 as FQNEAQ (reference sequence). The CDR3 runs to 14 residues. The CDR3 DNA follows: TGTGCCAGCAGCTTAGGCGTAACGGGGCAGCCCCAGCATTTT. It encodes CASSLGVTGQPQHF.

Only a few counts were recorded for this clonotype. The V gene is TRBV24-1, the J gene TRBJ2-2, with unresolved D. The CDR3 runs to 17 residues. In germline, CDR1 is KGHDR, CDR2 SFDVKD. Between the trimmed V and J ends, which lost 5 bases and 0 bases, there was a span of 15 bases. The CDR3 loop reads CATSGGRAFANTGELFF. The CDR3 bases are TGTGCCACCAGTGGCGGCCGTGCCTTCGCGAACACCGGGGAGCTGTTTTTT.

The V call is TRBV14, the J call TRBJ2-3; the match to TRBD2 covers 8 bases. Per the germline V gene, CDR1 is SGHDN and CDR2 is FVKESK. The CDR3 contains 15 residues. V lost 2 bases and J lost 3; bases outside the gene matches: 4. CDR3 nucleotides: TGTGCCAGCAGCCAATGGCGGGGGGAAACAGATACGCAGTATTTT. Translation: CASSQWRGETDTQYF.

This rearrangement joins TRBV11-2 to TRBJ2-1; D unresolved. The CDR3 runs to 11 residues. The germline V gene encodes CDR1 SGHAT and CDR2 FQNNGV. Trimming took off 1 base at V and 8 bases at J, with 3 bases between the two ends. As DNA, the CDR3 is TGTGCCAGCAGCTTAGTGCATGAGCAGTTCTTC. Its protein is CASSLVHEQFF.

This sequence joins TRBV20-1 and TRBJ1-4; a possible D gene is TRBD1 (5 bases). The length of the CDR3 is 14 residues. In germline, CDR1 is DFQATT, CDR2 SNEGSKA (reference sequence). Trimming removed 6 bases at V and 2 bases at J, with 13 bases between. The chain's CDR3 is CSATSGATNEKLFF. The CDR3 nucleotides read TGCAGTGCCACATCCGGGGCCACTAATGAAAAACTGTTTTTT.

This clonotype was counted only a few times. V gene TRBV2 combines with J gene TRBJ1-4; 7 nucleotides agree with TRBD1. V trimming: 5 bases; J trimming: 10 bases; junction bases outside the gene matches: 4. Germline V gene sequence: CDR1 SNHLY, CDR2 FYNNEI. The length of the CDR3 is 12 residues. Written as DNA, the CDR3 is TGTGCCAGCAGTACCCAGGGGGGAAAACTGTTTTTT. As protein: CASSTQGGKLFF.

This clonotype has a handful of counts. The V call is TRBV5-1, the J call TRBJ2-4; D is unresolved. Germline V gives CDR1 SGHRS, CDR2 YFSETQ. V was clipped by 6 bases and J by 6 bases, with 13 bases between them. The CDR3 has 13 amino acids. CDR3 sequence reads: CASTPGNANIQYF. DNA of the CDR3: TGCGCCAGCACCCCCGGAAACGCAAACATTCAGTACTTC.

This chain links TRBV20-1 with TRBJ1-6, with 7 bases that match TRBD1. Germline CDR1 and CDR2: DFQATT and SNEGSKA (reference sequence). CDR3 length: 14 amino acids. Germline trimming cut 6 bases from V and 8 bases from J; bases unmatched to any gene: 10. The CDR3 region is CSAMRRGWDSPLHF. The CDR3 DNA is TGCAGTGCCATGCGCAGGGGGTGGGATTCACCCCTCCACTTT.

This clonotype was detected only a few times. The chain joins TRBV20-1 to TRBJ2-7; 9 nucleotides match TRBD1. Per germline, CDR1 DFQATT and CDR2 SNEGSKA (reference sequence). V shed 6 bases, J shed 8 bases, and the junction held 8 bases outside the gene matches. CDR3 length: 12 amino acids. The CDR3 sequence is CSAAGTGTQQYV. CDR3 DNA sequence: TGCAGTGCCGCCGGGACAGGGACTCAGCAGTACGTC.

The chain employs TRBV6-2 or TRBV6-3 and TRBJ2-7; D unresolved. Germline CDR1 MNHEY, CDR2 SVGEGT. The CDR3 totals 13 residues. V lost 8 bases to trimming and J lost 2 bases, with 13 bases between them. The CDR3 nucleotides read TGTGCCAGCTCGGCTTGGCAAACCTACGAGCAGTACTTC. This encodes CASSAWQTYEQYF.

The J gene is TRBJ2-1, the V gene TRBV6-5; D gene ambiguous. Trimming pared 5 bases from V and 0 bases from J, leaving 8 bases between. Germline CDR1 is MNHEY and CDR2 is SVGAGI. The CDR3 has 14 amino acids. The CDR3 sequence is CASSRWGSYNEQFF. CDR3 DNA: TGTGCCAGCAGTCGATGGGGCTCCTACAATGAGCAGTTCTTC.